These 31 T cell receptor beta chains share one sample of origin, sequenced in a study of beta chain features in type 1 diabetes. Expressed TCRB transcripts were sequenced, since all the RNA that had been isolated was reverse transcribed. Only in-frame clones appear in the TCRdb table, and some are missing; sequencing was by immunoSEQ multiplex PCR. Among roughly 240,000 clones listed, roughly 70% were seen once. Specimen: naive CD4+ T cells from blood. The receptors stem from a young man in good health.

This clone has a handful of counts. CDR3 sequence reads: CASRDRATDTQYF. CDR3 in DNA: TGTGCCAGTAGGGACAGGGCCACAGATACGCAGTATTTT. The chain carries TRBV19 and TRBJ2-3; 8 bases agree with TRBD1. The CDR3 is 13 amino acids. With V trimmed by 6 bases and J by 2 bases, 1 base remained unmatched. Germline lookup yields CDR1 LNHDA and CDR2 SQIVND (reference sequence).

The rearrangement uses TRBV7-2 and TRBJ1-2, with 7 bases matching TRBD1. Germline-derived CDR1 and CDR2 are SGHTA and FQGNSA. With V trimmed by 1 base and J by 4 bases, 3 bases remained unmatched. The CDR3 contains 14 residues. The CDR3 region has the DNA TGTGCCAGCAGCTTAGGACAGGGAATCTATGGCTACACCTTC. It encodes CASSLGQGIYGYTF.

This clone was found a few times. The rearrangement links TRBV25-1 to TRBJ1-1; maybe TRBD1 (5 bases). The CDR3 consists of 13 residues. V was shortened by 4 bases and J by 1 base, with 7 bases between the two germline ends. The germline V gene encodes CDR1 MGHDK and CDR2 SYGVNS. CDR3: CASSGQGNTEAFF. The CDR3 region has the DNA TGTGCCAGCAGTGGGCAGGGGAACACTGAAGCTTTCTTT.

The J gene is TRBJ2-5, the V gene TRBV6-6; D gene unclear. The CDR3 is 11 residues long. V was pared by 5 bases and J by 9 bases, with 10 bases between. Germline CDR1 MNHNY, CDR2 SVGAGI (reference sequence). The DNA for the CDR3 is TGTGCCAGCAGTCAAGGTGAGGCCCAGTACTTC. Translating gives CASSQGEAQYF.

This sequence joins TRBV7-9 and TRBJ1-1; D remains ambiguous. The CDR3 has 10 amino acids. The V end was cut by 5 bases, the J end by 11 bases, with 9 bases between. Germline CDR1 SEHNR, CDR2 FQNEAQ (reference sequence). This CDR3 reads CASSPQVAFF. The CDR3 coding sequence is TGTGCCAGCAGCCCGCAGGTGGCTTTCTTT.

This sequence joins TRBV20-1 and TRBJ2-3; D gene unclear. Germline V lookup: CDR1 DFQATT, CDR2 SNEGSKA (reference sequence). The CDR3 extends over 11 amino acids. Trimming removed 5 bases from V and 6 bases from J, with 9 bases in between. This CDR3 reads CSASTVDTQYF. In DNA form, the CDR3 reads TGCAGTGCTTCCACCGTGGATACGCAGTATTTT.

This clone was counted a few times. This sequence joins TRBV25-1 and TRBJ2-7, with D perhaps TRBD2 (5 bases). The CDR3 has 15 amino acids. CDR1 and CDR2 from the germline V gene are MGHDK and SYGVNS. V was shortened by 2 bases and J by 5 bases, with 16 bases between the two germline ends. CDR3 in amino acids: CASSEAGIRDNEQYF. CDR3 coding DNA: TGTGCCAGCAGTGAAGCCGGGATCCGAGACAACGAGCAGTACTTC.

Here the CDR3 DNA reads TGCAGCGTCCCGGACCCTCCAGGTGAGCAGTTCTTC. Protein: CSVPDPPGEQFF. V gene TRBV29-1 combines with J gene TRBJ2-1; D call uncertain. In germline, CDR1 is SQVTM, CDR2 ANQGSEA. The V end was cut by 6 bases, the J end by 9 bases, with 15 bases between. The CDR3 loop spans 12 amino acids.

Only a few counts were recorded for this clone. The chain carries TRBV29-1 and TRBJ2-3, with D unresolved. The CDR3 extends over 11 amino acids. Trimming pared 4 bases from V and 1 base from J, leaving 3 bases between. CDR1 is SQVTM and CDR2 is ANQGSEA in the germline V gene. As DNA, the CDR3 is TGCAGCGTTGCCGGCACAGATACGCAGTATTTT. Translation: CSVAGTDTQYF.

As regards this clone: Other nucleotide sequences in the sample specify the same CDR3. This chain uses TRBV2 with TRBJ2-3; no definite D call. The CDR3 length is 11 residues. With 4 bases removed from V and 2 bases from J, the gap between germline ends came to 1 base. CDR1 SNHLY and CDR2 FYNNEI come from the germline V gene. The CDR3 region is CASSVTDTQYF. The CDR3 DNA reads as TGTGCCAGCAGTGTCACAGATACGCAGTATTTT.

V and J are TRBV11-1 and TRBJ2-7; unclear D gene. Germline values: CDR1 SGHAT, CDR2 FQDESV (reference sequence). Between the trimmed V and J ends, which lost 2 bases and 4 bases, there was a span of 9 bases. The CDR3 contains 13 residues. The CDR3 DNA is TGTGCCAGCAGCTTAATCGAGAGGTACGAGCAGTACTTC. Encoded protein: CASSLIERYEQYF. Full variable domain (missing parts from reference TRBV11-1 and TRBJ2-7): EAEVAQSPRYKITEKSQAVAFWCDPISGHATLYWYRQILGQGPELLVQFQDESVVDDSQLPKDRFSAERLKGVDSTLKIQPAELGDSAMYLCASSLIERYEQYFGPGTRLTVT.

This clone was detected once. V and J are TRBV5-4 and TRBJ2-4; 15 nucleotides agree with TRBD2. In germline, CDR1 is SGHNT, CDR2 YYREEE (reference sequence). The CDR3 covers 18 residues. Trimming removed 4 bases from V and 0 bases from J; junction bases left unmatched: 5. In nucleotides, the CDR3 is TGTGCCAGCAGCACAGGGACTAGCGGGAGGATAGCCAAAAACATTCAGTACTTC. Its translation is CASSTGTSGRIAKNIQYF.

This rearrangement joins TRBV25-1 to TRBJ1-2; no clear D. Trimming took off 5 bases at V and 7 bases at J, with 14 bases between the two ends. CDR1 and CDR2 (germline): MGHDK, SYGVNS. The CDR3 contains 13 residues. The CDR3 DNA sequence: TGTGCCAGCAGTAGCTCGGGGTTAGGTGGCTACACCTTC. Translation: CASSSSGLGGYTF.

The genes are TRBV7-2 and TRBJ2-4; D not certain. V was clipped by 0 bases and J by 5 bases, with 5 bases between them. In germline, CDR1 is SGHTA, CDR2 FQGNSA. This CDR3 has 13 amino acids. The CDR3 here is CASSLAAQNIQYF. The CDR3 region has the DNA TGTGCCAGCAGCTTAGCGGCCCAAAACATTCAGTACTTC.

V usage is TRBV30 and J usage is TRBJ1-2, with D hard to call. V lost 3 bases to trimming and J lost 2 bases, with 10 bases between them. The germline CDR1 and CDR2 sequences are GTSNPN and SVGIG (reference sequence). The CDR3 consists of 13 residues. CDR3 amino acids: CAWSVYENYGYTF. In DNA, the CDR3 is TGTGCCTGGAGCGTGTACGAGAACTATGGCTACACCTTC. The complete variable domain, with remaining parts taken from reference TRBV30 and TRBJ1-2, reads SQTIHQWPATLVQPVGSPLSLECTVEGTSNPNLYWYRQAAGRGLQLLFYSVGIGQISSEVPQNLSASRPQDRQFILSSKKLLLSDSGFYLCAWSVYENYGYTFGSGTRLTVV.

The chain joins TRBV6-6 to TRBJ2-5; 11 bases are a match to TRBD2. Germline V gene data show CDR1 as MNHNY and CDR2 as SVGAGI (reference sequence). The CDR3 is 15 residues long. After removal of 5 bases from V and 5 bases from J, the junction contained 7 bases not matched to a gene. The CDR3 region has the DNA TGTGCCAGCAGTACACTAGCGGGGGCAGGGGAGACCCAGTACTTC. Translated: CASSTLAGAGETQYF.

The chain recombines TRBV4-2 with TRBJ2-1; the match to TRBD2 covers 7 bases. Germline CDR1 reads LGHNA; CDR2 reads YNFKEQ. The CDR3 contains 15 residues. V was pared by 3 bases and J by 5 bases, with 7 bases of the junction left unmatched. CDR3 loop: CASSQTGTNNNEQFF. The CDR3 coding sequence is TGTGCCAGCAGCCAGACCGGGACTAATAACAATGAGCAGTTCTTC.

This clone was counted once. The V and J genes are TRBV5-4 and TRBJ2-1; D may correspond to TRBD1 or TRBD2 (5 bases each). The CDR3 consists of 15 residues. Germline V gene data show CDR1 as SGHNT and CDR2 as YYREEE (reference sequence). V lost 0 bases, J lost 8 bases, and 15 bases lay in between. Written as DNA, the CDR3 is TGTGCCAGCAGCTTGGGAGGGGCCCCCAGGGATGAGCAGTTCTTC. Its protein is CASSLGGAPRDEQFF.

This chain joins TRBV13 and TRBJ2-4; no firm D call. Trimming stripped 8 bases from V and 1 base from J, with 12 bases between. Germline V gives CDR1 PRHDT, CDR2 FYEKMQ (reference sequence). The CDR3 has 14 residues. The DNA of the CDR3 is TGTGCCAGCTCCCCGGGCGCCGCCAAAAACATTCAGTACTTC. It yields the protein CASSPGAAKNIQYF.

V and J are TRBV7-2 and TRBJ2-3, with 9 nucleotides matching TRBD2. Losses at the gene ends were 6 bases for V and 8 bases for J; bases not matched to a gene: 15. Germline assignment: CDR1 SGHTA and CDR2 FQGNSA. This CDR3 comprises 16 residues. The CDR3 spells CASRGRALAGKSTQYF. Here the CDR3 DNA reads TGTGCCAGCAGGGGCCGGGCGCTAGCGGGGAAAAGTACGCAGTATTTT.

V and J are TRBV29-1 and TRBJ2-3; tentatively, D is TRBD1 or TRBD2 (6 bases each). This CDR3 contains 16 residues. CDR1 is SQVTM, CDR2 ANQGSEA, per germline. The V end lost 6 bases, the J end lost 2 bases, and 21 bases lay between the germline ends. CDR3 nucleotides: TGCAGCGTCAGGGGCGCGGGAATGGGCGCCACAGATACGCAGTATTTT. Protein: CSVRGAGMGATDTQYF.

V gene TRBV6-6 combines with J gene TRBJ2-5; 7 bases line up with TRBD2. CDR1 and CDR2 (germline): MNHNY, SVGAGI (reference sequence). The CDR3 extends over 16 amino acids. The V gene end was trimmed by 5 bases and the J gene end by 0 bases; junction bases not matched to a gene: 9. DNA of the CDR3: TGTGCCAGCAGTCAGTCGACTAGCTGGTACCAAGAGACCCAGTACTTC. Residues: CASSQSTSWYQETQYF.

This clone was seen a few times. The rearrangement links TRBV18 to TRBJ2-1, with a possible D match to TRBD2 (6 bases). Trimming left V 3 bases short and J 0 bases short, with 12 bases between. CDR1 is KGHSH, CDR2 LQKENI, per germline. The CDR3 consists of 16 residues. The CDR3 protein is CASSPQTSFSYNEQFF. The CDR3 DNA reads TGTGCCAGCTCACCCCAGACTAGTTTCTCCTACAATGAGCAGTTCTTC.

The chain has TRBV30 and TRBJ1-2, with D unclear. V was shortened by 1 base and J by 8 bases, with 17 bases between the two germline ends. Germline CDR1 and CDR2: GTSNPN and SVGIG (reference sequence). This CDR3 has 14 residues. CDR3 nucleotides: TGTGCCTGGAGTGCTATGAACGGTCCCTGGGGCTACACCTTC. It is translated as CAWSAMNGPWGYTF.

The CDR3 loop is CAISAELAGVGDTQYF. In nucleotides, the CDR3 is TGTGCCATCAGCGCAGAGCTAGCGGGAGTGGGAGATACGCAGTATTTT. This chain joins TRBV10-3 and TRBJ2-3; 10 bases match TRBD2. Germline values: CDR1 ENHRY, CDR2 SYGVKD. V shed 6 bases and J 5 bases; nucleotides not matched to a gene: 11. This CDR3 has 16 amino acids.

In this sample, this clone turned up once. The CDR3 protein is CSVDLYRNTEAFF. DNA of the CDR3: TGCAGCGTTGATCTGTACAGGAACACTGAAGCTTTCTTT. This chain uses TRBV29-1 with TRBJ1-1; D not certain. V was clipped by 3 bases and J by 1 base, with 9 bases between them. Germline lookup yields CDR1 SQVTM and CDR2 ANQGSEA. The CDR3 extends over 13 amino acids.

The gene calls are TRBV4-1 and TRBJ2-5; D is ambiguous. This CDR3 has 12 residues. Trimming took off 3 bases at V and 12 bases at J, with 14 bases between the two ends. Germline V gene sequence: CDR1 MGHRA, CDR2 YSYEKL. This CDR3 reads CASSQTGPLKYF. The CDR3 bases are TGCGCCAGCAGCCAGACCGGGCCACTAAAGTACTTC.

The rearrangement uses TRBV19 and TRBJ2-7; the match to TRBD1 covers 10 bases. V gave up 6 bases and J gave up 0 bases; unmatched junction bases: 5. The CDR3 extends over 15 amino acids. Germline V gene lookup returns CDR1 LNHDA and CDR2 SQIVND (reference sequence). In nucleotides, the CDR3 is TGTGCCAGTAGAGACAGGGGGCGTCCCTCCTACGAGCAGTACTTC. It yields the protein CASRDRGRPSYEQYF.

V is TRBV7-7 and J is TRBJ2-1; tentatively, D is TRBD2 (7 bases). The CDR3 length is 13 residues. Trimming left V 1 base short and J 9 bases short, with 10 bases between. CDR1 and CDR2 (germline): SSHAT, FNYEAQ (reference sequence). The CDR3 spells CASSLGGGTEQFF. As DNA, the CDR3 is TGTGCCAGCAGCTTAGGCGGGGGCACTGAGCAGTTCTTC. Based on the CDR3 plus reference TRBV7-7 and TRBJ2-1, the full variable domain is GAGVSQSPRYKVTKRGQDVTLRCDPISSHATLYWYQQALGQGPEFLTYFNYEAQPDKSGLPSDRFSAERPEGSISTLTIQRTEQRDSAMYRCASSLGGGTEQFFGPGTRLTVL.

In its sample, this clone was seen once. The chain links TRBV29-1 to TRBJ2-1; 13 positions agree with TRBD2. The V and J ends lost 4 bases and 7 bases, in that order; junction bases with no gene match: 13. This CDR3 has 17 amino acids. Germline V gives CDR1 SQVTM, CDR2 ANQGSEA. CDR3 bases: TGCAGCGTTGCGGGTGCTCTCGGACTAGCGGGAGTGAATGAGCAGTTCTTC. It codes for CSVAGALGLAGVNEQFF.

V usage is TRBV6-6 and J usage is TRBJ2-3, with 11 bases identical to TRBD1. Germline assignment: CDR1 MNHNY and CDR2 SVGAGI (reference sequence). The trim removed 8 bases at V and 7 bases at J, leaving 8 bases unmatched. The CDR3 length is 14 residues. The CDR3 spells CASQPDRGPYTQYF. For the CDR3, the DNA is TGTGCCAGCCAGCCGGACAGGGGGCCGTATACGCAGTATTTT.